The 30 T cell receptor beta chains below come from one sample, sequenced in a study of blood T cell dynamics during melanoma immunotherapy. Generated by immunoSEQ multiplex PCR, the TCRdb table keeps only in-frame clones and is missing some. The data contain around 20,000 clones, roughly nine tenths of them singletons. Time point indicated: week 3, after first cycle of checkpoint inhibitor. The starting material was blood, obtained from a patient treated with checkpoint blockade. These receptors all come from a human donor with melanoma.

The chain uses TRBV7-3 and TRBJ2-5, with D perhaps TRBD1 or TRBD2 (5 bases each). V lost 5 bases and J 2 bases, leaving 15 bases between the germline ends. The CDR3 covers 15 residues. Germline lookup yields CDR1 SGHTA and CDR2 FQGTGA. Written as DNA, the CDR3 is TGTGCCAGCAGCCCGGGGCTCCTTTCTCAAGAGACCCAGTACTTC. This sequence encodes CASSPGLLSQETQYF.

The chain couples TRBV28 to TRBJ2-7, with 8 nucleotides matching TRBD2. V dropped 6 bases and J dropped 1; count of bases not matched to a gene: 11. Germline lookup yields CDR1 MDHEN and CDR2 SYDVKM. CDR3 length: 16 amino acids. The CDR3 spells CASRYRTSKRSYEQYF. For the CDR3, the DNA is TGTGCCAGCAGATATCGGACTAGCAAGAGATCCTACGAGCAGTACTTC.

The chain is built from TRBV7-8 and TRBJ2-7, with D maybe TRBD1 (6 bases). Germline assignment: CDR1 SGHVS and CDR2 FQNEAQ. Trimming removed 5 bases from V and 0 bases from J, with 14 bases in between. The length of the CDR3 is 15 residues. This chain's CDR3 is CASSPGALASYEQYF. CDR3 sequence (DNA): TGTGCCAGCAGCCCAGGGGCGCTAGCCTCCTACGAGCAGTACTTC.

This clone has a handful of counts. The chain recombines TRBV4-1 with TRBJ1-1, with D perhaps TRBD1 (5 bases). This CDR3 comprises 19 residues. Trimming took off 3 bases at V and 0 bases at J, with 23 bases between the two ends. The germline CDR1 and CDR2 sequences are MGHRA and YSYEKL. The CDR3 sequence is CASSHAWAAGSGVNTEAFF. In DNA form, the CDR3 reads TGCGCCAGCAGCCATGCCTGGGCGGCAGGGAGCGGGGTGAACACTGAAGCTTTCTTT.

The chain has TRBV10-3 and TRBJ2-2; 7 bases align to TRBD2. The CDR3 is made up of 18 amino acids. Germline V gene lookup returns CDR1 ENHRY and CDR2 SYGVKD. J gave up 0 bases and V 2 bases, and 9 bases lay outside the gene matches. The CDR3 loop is CAISEPGRLFANTGELFF. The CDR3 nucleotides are TGTGCCATCAGTGAGCCCGGGAGGTTGTTCGCGAACACCGGGGAGCTGTTTTTT.

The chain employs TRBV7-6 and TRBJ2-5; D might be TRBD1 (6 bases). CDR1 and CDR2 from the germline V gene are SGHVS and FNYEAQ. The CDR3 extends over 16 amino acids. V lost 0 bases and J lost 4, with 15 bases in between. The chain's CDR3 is CASSLAIHREGETQYF. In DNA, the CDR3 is TGTGCCAGCAGCTTAGCGATTCACAGGGAAGGAGAGACCCAGTACTTC.

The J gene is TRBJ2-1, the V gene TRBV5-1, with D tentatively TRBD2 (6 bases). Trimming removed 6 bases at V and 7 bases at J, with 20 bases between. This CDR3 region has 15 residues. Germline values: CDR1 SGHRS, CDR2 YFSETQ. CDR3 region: CASMVARRERNEQFF. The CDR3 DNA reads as TGCGCCAGCATGGTCGCGCGGCGGGAAAGGAATGAGCAGTTCTTC.

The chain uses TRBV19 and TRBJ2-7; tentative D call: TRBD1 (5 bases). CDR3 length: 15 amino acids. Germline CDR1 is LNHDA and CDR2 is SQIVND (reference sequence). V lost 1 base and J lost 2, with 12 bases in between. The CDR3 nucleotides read TGTGCCAGTAGTATAGCGGGCAGGGCGGCCTACGAGCAGTACTTC. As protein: CASSIAGRAAYEQYF. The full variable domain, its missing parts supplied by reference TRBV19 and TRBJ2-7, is DGGITQSPKYLFRKEGQNVTLSCEQNLNHDAMYWYRQDPGQGLRLIYYSQIVNDFQKGDIAEGYSVSREKKESFPLTVTSAQKNPTAFYLCASSIAGRAAYEQYFGPGTRLTVT.

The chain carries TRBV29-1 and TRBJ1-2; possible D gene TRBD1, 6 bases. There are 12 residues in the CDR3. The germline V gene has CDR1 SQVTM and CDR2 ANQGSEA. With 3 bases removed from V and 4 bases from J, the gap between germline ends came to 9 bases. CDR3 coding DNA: TGCAGCGTTGACAGGGGAGTCTATGGCTACACCTTC. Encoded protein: CSVDRGVYGYTF.

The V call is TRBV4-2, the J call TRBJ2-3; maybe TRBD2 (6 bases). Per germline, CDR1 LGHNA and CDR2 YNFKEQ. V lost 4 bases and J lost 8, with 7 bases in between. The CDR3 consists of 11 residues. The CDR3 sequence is CASSLGGTQYF. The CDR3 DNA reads TGTGCCAGCAGCCTCGGGGGTACGCAGTATTTT.

The CDR3 loop reads CASSLTGGHVGANVLTF. In nucleotides, the CDR3 is TGCGCCAGCAGCCTGACAGGGGGTCATGTAGGGGCCAACGTCCTGACTTTC. This chain joins TRBV4-1 and TRBJ2-6, with TRBD1 identical over 9 bases. CDR1 is MGHRA, CDR2 YSYEKL, per germline. V was clipped by 4 bases and J by 4 bases; unmatched bases: 8. This CDR3 is 17 amino acids long.

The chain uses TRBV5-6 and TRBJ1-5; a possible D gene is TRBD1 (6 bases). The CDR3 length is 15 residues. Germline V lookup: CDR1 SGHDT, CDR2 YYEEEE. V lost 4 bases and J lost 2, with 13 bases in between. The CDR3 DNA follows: TGTGCCAGCAGCGGAGGGGGATCAGGCAATCAGCCCCAGCATTTT. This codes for CASSGGGSGNQPQHF.

CDR3 in DNA: TGTGCCAGCAGCTTCCAGGGACCGAACACTGAAGCTTTCTTT. Protein product: CASSFQGPNTEAFF. V is TRBV5-5 and J is TRBJ1-1; the D gene is possibly TRBD1 (5 bases). The ends were cut back, 2 bases at V and 1 base at J, with 9 bases in the middle. There are 14 residues in the CDR3. Per germline, CDR1 SGHKS and CDR2 YYEKEE (reference sequence). Using reference TRBV5-5 and TRBJ1-1 for the parts outside the CDR3, the full variable domain is DAGVTQSPTHLIKTRGQQVTLRCSPISGHKSVSWYQQVLGQGPQFIFQYYEKEERGRGNFPDRFSARQFPNYSSELNVNALLLGDSALYLCASSFQGPNTEAFFGQGTRLTVV.

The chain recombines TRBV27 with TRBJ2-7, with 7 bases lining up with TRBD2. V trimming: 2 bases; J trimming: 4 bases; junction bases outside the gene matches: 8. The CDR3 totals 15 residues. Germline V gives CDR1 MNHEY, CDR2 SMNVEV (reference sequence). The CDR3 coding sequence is TGTGCCAGCAGTTTACAGGGACTAACCGTATACGAGCAGTACTTC. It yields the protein CASSLQGLTVYEQYF.

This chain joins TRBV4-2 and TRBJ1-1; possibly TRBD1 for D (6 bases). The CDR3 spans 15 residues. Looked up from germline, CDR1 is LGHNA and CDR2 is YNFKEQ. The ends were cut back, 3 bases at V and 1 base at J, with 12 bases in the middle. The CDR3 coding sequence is TGTGCCAGCAGCCACGGGGGCAGGGCGAACACTGAAGCTTTCTTT. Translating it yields CASSHGGRANTEAFF.

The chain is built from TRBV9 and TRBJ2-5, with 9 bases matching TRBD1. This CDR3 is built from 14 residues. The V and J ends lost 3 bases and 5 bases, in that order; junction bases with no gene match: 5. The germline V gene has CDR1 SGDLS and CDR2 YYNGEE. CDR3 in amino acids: CASSETGGQETQYF. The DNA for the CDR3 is TGTGCCAGCAGCGAGACAGGGGGACAGGAGACCCAGTACTTC.

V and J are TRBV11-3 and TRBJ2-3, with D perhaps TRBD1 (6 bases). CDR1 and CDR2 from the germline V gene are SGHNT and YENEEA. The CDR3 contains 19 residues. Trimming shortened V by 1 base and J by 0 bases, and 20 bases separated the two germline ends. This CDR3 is CASSLGDRGQTASTDTQYF. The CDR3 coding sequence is TGTGCCAGCAGCTTAGGAGATAGGGGACAAACTGCTAGCACAGATACGCAGTATTTT.

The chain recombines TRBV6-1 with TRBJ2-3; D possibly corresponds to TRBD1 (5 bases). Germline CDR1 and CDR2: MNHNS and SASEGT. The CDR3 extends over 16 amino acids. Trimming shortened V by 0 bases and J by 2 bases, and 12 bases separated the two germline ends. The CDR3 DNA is TGTGCCAGCAGTGAAGCGGACACGTCGTACACAGATACGCAGTATTTT. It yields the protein CASSEADTSYTDTQYF.

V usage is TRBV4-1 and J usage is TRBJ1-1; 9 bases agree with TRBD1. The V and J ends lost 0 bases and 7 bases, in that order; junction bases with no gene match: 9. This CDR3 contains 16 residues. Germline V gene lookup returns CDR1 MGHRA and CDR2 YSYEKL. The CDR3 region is CASSQDPGQGWGEAFF. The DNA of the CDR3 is TGCGCCAGCAGCCAAGATCCGGGACAGGGTTGGGGTGAAGCTTTCTTT.

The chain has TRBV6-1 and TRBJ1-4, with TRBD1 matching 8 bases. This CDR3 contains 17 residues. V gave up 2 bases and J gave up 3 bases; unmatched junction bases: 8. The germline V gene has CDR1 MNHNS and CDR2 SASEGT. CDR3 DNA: TGTGCCAGCAGTGAAATCCACAGGGGGTGGGCTAATGAAAAACTGTTTTTT. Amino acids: CASSEIHRGWANEKLFF.

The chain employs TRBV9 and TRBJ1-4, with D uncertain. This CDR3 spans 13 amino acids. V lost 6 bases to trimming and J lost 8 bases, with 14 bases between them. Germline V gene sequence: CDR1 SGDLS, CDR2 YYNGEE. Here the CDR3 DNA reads TGTGCCAGCACGCGAAGGGTGGGCGAAAAACTGTTTTTT. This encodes CASTRRVGEKLFF.

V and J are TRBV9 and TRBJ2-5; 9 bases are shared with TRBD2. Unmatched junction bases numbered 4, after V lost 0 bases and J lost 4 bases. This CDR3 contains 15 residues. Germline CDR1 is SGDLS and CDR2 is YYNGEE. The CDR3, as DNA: TGTGCCAGCAGCGTAGCTAGCGGGAAAGGAGAGACCCAGTACTTC. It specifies CASSVASGKGETQYF.

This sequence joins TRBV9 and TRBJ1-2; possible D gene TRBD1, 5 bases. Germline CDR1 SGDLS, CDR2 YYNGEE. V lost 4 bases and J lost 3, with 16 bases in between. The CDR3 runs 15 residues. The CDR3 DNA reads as TGTGCCAGCAGCACCCGACAGAAAGAGGACTATGGCTACACCTTC. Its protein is CASSTRQKEDYGYTF.

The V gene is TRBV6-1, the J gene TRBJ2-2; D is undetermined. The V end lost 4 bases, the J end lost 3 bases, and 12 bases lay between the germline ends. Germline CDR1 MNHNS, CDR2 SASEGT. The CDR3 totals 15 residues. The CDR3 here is CASSGHTDYTGELFF. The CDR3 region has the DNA TGTGCCAGCAGTGGCCATACGGATTACACCGGGGAGCTGTTTTTT.

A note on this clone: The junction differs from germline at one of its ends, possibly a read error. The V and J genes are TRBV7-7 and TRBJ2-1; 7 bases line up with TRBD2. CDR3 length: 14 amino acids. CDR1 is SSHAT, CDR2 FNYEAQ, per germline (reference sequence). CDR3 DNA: TGTGCTAGCAGCCCGTTCGGGGGGTACAATGAGCAGTTCTTC. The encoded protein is CASSPFGGYNEQFF. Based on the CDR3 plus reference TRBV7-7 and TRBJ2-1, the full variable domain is GAGVSQSPRYKVTKRGQDVTLRCDPISSHATLYWYQQALGQGPEFLTYFNYEAQPDKSGLPSDRFSAERPEGSISTLTIQRTEQRDSAMYRCASSPFGGYNEQFFGPGTRLTVL.

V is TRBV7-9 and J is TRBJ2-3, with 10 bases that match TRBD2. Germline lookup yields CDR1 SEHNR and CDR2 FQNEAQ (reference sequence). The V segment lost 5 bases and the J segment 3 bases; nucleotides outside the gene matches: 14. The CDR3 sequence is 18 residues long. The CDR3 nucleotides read TGTGCCAGCAGCCTCCAATCCCTAGCGGGAGAAGGAACAGATACGCAGTATTTT. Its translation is CASSLQSLAGEGTDTQYF.

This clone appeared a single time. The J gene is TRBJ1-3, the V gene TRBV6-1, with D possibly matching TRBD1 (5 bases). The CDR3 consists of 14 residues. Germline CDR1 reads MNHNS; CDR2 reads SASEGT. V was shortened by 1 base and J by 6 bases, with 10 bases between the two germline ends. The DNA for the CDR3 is TGTGCCAGCAGTGAAGGCAGGGTCGTAAACACCATATATTTT. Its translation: CASSEGRVVNTIYF.

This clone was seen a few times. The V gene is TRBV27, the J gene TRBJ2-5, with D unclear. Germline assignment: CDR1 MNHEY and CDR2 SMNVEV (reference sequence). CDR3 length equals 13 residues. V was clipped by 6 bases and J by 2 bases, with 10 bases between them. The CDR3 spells CASRKFEQETQYF. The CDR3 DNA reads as TGTGCCAGCAGGAAGTTCGAACAAGAGACCCAGTACTTC.

This chain's CDR3 is CSARDNLAQHF. As DNA, the CDR3 is TGCAGTGCTAGAGATAATTTGGCCCAGCATTTT. This sequence joins TRBV20-1 and TRBJ1-5; D is unresolved. The ends were cut back, 0 bases at V and 11 bases at J, with 8 bases in the middle. CDR3 size: 11 residues. Germline V gives CDR1 DFQATT, CDR2 SNEGSKA (reference sequence).

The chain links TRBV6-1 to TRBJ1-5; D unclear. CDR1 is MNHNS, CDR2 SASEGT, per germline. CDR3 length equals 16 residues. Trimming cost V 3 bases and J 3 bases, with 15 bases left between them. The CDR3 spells CASSDIVPTLNQPQHF. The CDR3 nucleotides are TGTGCCAGCAGTGATATCGTACCGACACTCAATCAGCCCCAGCATTTT.